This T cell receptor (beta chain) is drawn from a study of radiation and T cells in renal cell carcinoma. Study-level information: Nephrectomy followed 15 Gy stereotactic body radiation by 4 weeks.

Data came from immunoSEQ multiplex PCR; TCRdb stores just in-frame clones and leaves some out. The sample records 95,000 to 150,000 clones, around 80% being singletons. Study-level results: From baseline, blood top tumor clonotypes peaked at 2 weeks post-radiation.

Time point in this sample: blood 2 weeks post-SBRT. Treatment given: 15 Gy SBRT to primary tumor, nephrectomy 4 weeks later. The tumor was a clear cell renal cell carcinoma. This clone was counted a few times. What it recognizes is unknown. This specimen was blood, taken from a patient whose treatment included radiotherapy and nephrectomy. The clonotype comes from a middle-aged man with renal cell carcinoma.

CDR3 bases: TGTGCCAGTAGTATTCGCCCGCGGCAGCCCGATCAGCCCCAGCATTTT. As protein: CASSIRPRQPDQPQHF. This chain connects TRBV19 to TRBJ1-5; no clear D gene. The V and J ends lost 3 bases and 5 bases respectively, with 17 bases between them. The CDR3 covers 16 residues. Germline CDR1 is LNHDA and CDR2 is SQIVND (reference sequence).